This T cell receptor (beta chain) was profiled in a study of control samples from healthy donors and cancer patients. CDR1 MNHEY and CDR2 SMNVEV come from the germline V gene (reference sequence). The J segment lost 7 bases and the V segment lost 2 bases, leaving 3 bases of the junction unmatched. The CDR3 is 13 residues long. Sequenced by immunoSEQ multiplex PCR; TCRdb stores in-frame clones only, minus some. Of tens of thousands of clones in the sample, 70% to 90% are singletons; the top ten hold under 10%. The sequencing sample was made of PBMCs. This clonotype was obtained from a woman aged 45-59 years with colorectal cancer. This sequence joins TRBV27 and TRBJ1-1, with 8 bases identical to TRBD1. CDR3 nucleotides: TGTGCCAGCAGTTTAGGCAGGGGGCTTGAAGCTTTCTTT. Translation gives CASSLGRGLEAFF.